The rows below give T cell receptor beta chains drawn from one sample of a study of CD8 T cells in ankylosing spondylitis. TCRdb re-analysed the 5' RACE reads in MiXCR, keeping a single row per CDR3 protein. Found here are about 460,000 distinct CDR3 sequences, about 5.4% of them singletons; the top ten hold 3% to 4.5%. The sequenced material came from blood, either unsorted or a sorted T cell fraction (not recorded which). The receptors come from a male donor with ankylosing spondylitis. Each CDR3 is given with its conserved first and last residue. The size field is filled for only some rows; it gives once, few, many or a size class.

>-|TRBV6-5|TRBJ2-5
CASSYPGTGEAETQYF
>few|TRBV19|TRBJ1-1
CASSSQGLEAFF
>-|TRBV12-3/TRBV12-4|TRBJ2-3
CASSPGLFSVTDTQYF
>many|TRBV20-1|TRBJ1-4
CSARTRGEKLFF
>many|TRBV11-2|TRBJ2-7
CASSFGSSGSNEQYF
>many|TRBV28|TRBJ2-1
CASSSQRVTYNEQFF
>many|TRBV6-5|TRBJ1-2
CASSYLAGGHGYTF
>many|TRBV4-3|TRBJ2-3
CASSQQPADTDTQYF
>many|TRBV5-1|TRBJ1-1
CASKLNTEAFF
>many|TRBV5-1|TRBJ1-1
CASSSGGRNTEAFF
>many|TRBV9|TRBJ1-6
CASSVDTNSPLHF
>-|TRBV20-1|TRBJ2-1
CSARPGASYNEQFF
>many|TRBV6-2/TRBV6-3|TRBJ2-6
CASSYRASGANVLTF
>many|TRBV7-8|TRBJ2-3
CASSSRGGMSTDTQYF
>many|TRBV20-1|TRBJ2-5
CSARDLLAGETQYF
>-|TRBV7-2|TRBJ1-5
CASSLTWTGRNQPQHF
>many|TRBV4-2|TRBJ2-1
CASSQAGWDEQFF
>many|TRBV4-1|TRBJ2-2
CASSQEFRTGELFF
>many|TRBV9|TRBJ2-5
CASSPIRETQYF
>few|TRBV20-1|TRBJ1-2
CSARDPRGGSYTF
>many|TRBV6-1|TRBJ2-1
CASSLRGGTSVNEQFF
>-|TRBV7-9|TRBJ2-3
CASSTPPGLTDTQYF
>many|TRBV20-1|TRBJ2-7
CSARDRTSGIHEQYF
>many|TRBV12-3/TRBV12-4|TRBJ2-1
CASTLLTYNEQFF
>-|TRBV2|TRBJ2-6
CASTLDRQKGSGANVLTF
>many|TRBV5-1|TRBJ2-7
CASSLVPSEEQYF
>many|TRBV12-3/TRBV12-4|TRBJ1-1
CASSSRLGPKNTEAFF
>many|TRBV6-6|TRBJ2-1
CASGDWGYNEQFF
>many|TRBV7-2|TRBJ2-7
CASSLHTYYEQYF
>many|TRBV5-1|TRBJ1-1
CASSKLGDQGEAFF
>many|TRBV27|TRBJ2-3
CATRGTRYSDTQYF
>-|TRBV12-5|TRBJ2-3
CASGLVLLAGGPDTQYF
>many|TRBV6-1|TRBJ1-3
CASSVQDLGNTIYF
>many|TRBV29-1|TRBJ1-2
CSVPQGFEVNGYTF
>many|TRBV5-5|TRBJ2-5
CASSLWGQPQETQYF
>many|TRBV7-2|TRBJ1-1
CASSYQGVDTEAFF
>many|TRBV10-3|TRBJ1-3
CAISQGGHSGNTIYF
>many|TRBV6-5|TRBJ1-4
CASSYSFAREKLFF
>many|TRBV5-1|TRBJ2-7
CASSVREYEQYF
>-|TRBV18|TRBJ2-7
CASSPPAPSYEQYF
>-|TRBV20-1|TRBJ2-3
CSALTGGSSTDTQYF
>-|TRBV5-1|TRBJ2-3
CASSEGTADTQYF